These 9 T cell receptor beta chains were sequenced from one sample in a study of beta chain features in type 1 diabetes. These TCRs are of unknown antigen specificity. Study-level results: People with Type 1 diabetes carried modestly yet significantly shorter TCRB CDR3s in all four CD4+ subsets.

Reverse transcription of all isolated RNA meant that expressed TCRB transcripts were sequenced. Only in-frame clones appear in the TCRdb table, and some are missing; sequencing was by immunoSEQ multiplex PCR. The sample consists of roughly 150,000 clones, 9% to 12% of them appearing once. Sequencing used central memory CD4+ T cells from blood. Every receptor here comes from a man between 25 and 39 years old with type 1 diabetes.

In this sample, this clone turned up a few times. This chain uses TRBV7-8 with TRBJ1-5, with D perhaps TRBD1 (6 bases). Germline values: CDR1 SGHVS, CDR2 FQNEAQ. Trimming stripped 5 bases from V and 3 bases from J, with 14 bases between. The CDR3 loop spans 15 amino acids. The CDR3 nucleotides are TGTGCCAGCAGCCCGAGGACAGATCCCAATCAGCCCCAGCATTTT. Its protein product is CASSPRTDPNQPQHF.

This clone was recorded a few times. V and J are TRBV6-1 and TRBJ1-5; tentative D call: TRBD1 (5 bases). The CDR3 consists of 15 residues. V shed 1 base and J shed 6 bases, with 13 bases lying between them. CDR1 is MNHNS, CDR2 SASEGT, per germline. The CDR3 here is CASSEGLGRGQPQHF. The CDR3 DNA reads TGTGCCAGCAGTGAAGGATTGGGGCGAGGTCAGCCCCAGCATTTT.

In this sample, this clone turned up a few times. V is TRBV29-1 and J is TRBJ2-3, with 7 bases lining up with TRBD1. The CDR3 is 15 amino acids. Germline values: CDR1 SQVTM, CDR2 ANQGSEA. Trimming took 4 bases from V and 4 from J; bases not matched to a gene: 11. Here the CDR3 reads CSVGRTGQTADTQYF. CDR3 sequence (DNA): TGCAGCGTTGGGAGGACAGGTCAAACTGCAGATACGCAGTATTTT.

V and J are TRBV7-3 and TRBJ2-1, with 8 bases matching TRBD1. V shed 6 bases, J shed 2 bases, and the junction held 6 bases outside the gene matches. Germline values: CDR1 SGHTA, CDR2 FQGTGA. This CDR3 contains 15 residues. CDR3: CASSTQGDPYNEQFF. The CDR3 DNA is TGTGCCAGCAGTACACAGGGGGACCCCTACAATGAGCAGTTCTTC.

This clone came up a few times. This chain connects TRBV30 to TRBJ1-2, with D hard to call. The germline CDR1 and CDR2 sequences are GTSNPN and SVGIG (reference sequence). V dropped 0 bases and J dropped 1 base, with 12 bases sitting between them. This CDR3 contains 15 residues. Written as DNA, the CDR3 is TGTGCCTGGAGTGTACATCTCCAAATTAACTATGGCTACACCTTC. It yields the protein CAWSVHLQINYGYTF.

This chain links TRBV5-4 with TRBJ1-1; 9 nucleotides line up with TRBD1. CDR3 length equals 14 residues. V trimming: 3 bases; J trimming: 4 bases; junction bases outside the gene matches: 4. Germline CDR1 reads SGHNT; CDR2 reads YYREEE (reference sequence). The CDR3 sequence: CASSSDRGSTEAFF. The CDR3 coding sequence is TGTGCCAGCAGCTCGGACAGGGGAAGCACTGAAGCTTTCTTT.

The chain combines TRBV30 with TRBJ2-1, with TRBD2 as a possible D gene (6 bases). The V gene's germline CDR1 is GTSNPN and CDR2 SVGIG (reference sequence). The CDR3 runs 14 residues. Trimming cost V 0 bases and J 6 bases, with 12 bases left between them. In DNA form, the CDR3 reads TGTGCCTGGAGTGTACCCGGGAGCAGCAATGAGCAGTTCTTC. Amino acids: CAWSVPGSSNEQFF.

The chain has TRBV19 and TRBJ1-1; D remains unclear. V dropped 8 bases and J dropped 2 bases, with 15 bases sitting between them. The CDR3 has 14 residues. Germline V gives CDR1 LNHDA, CDR2 SQIVND (reference sequence). CDR3 sequence (DNA): TGTGCCAGTGCCAGGCAGGCTTCCAACACTGAAGCTTTCTTT. Its protein product is CASARQASNTEAFF.

The chain joins TRBV2 to TRBJ1-5; D is unclear. Per germline, CDR1 SNHLY and CDR2 FYNNEI. The length of the CDR3 is 14 residues. Trimming took 2 bases from V and 3 from J, leaving 8 bases between them. The CDR3 sequence: CASSESGINQPQHF. In nucleotides, the CDR3 is TGTGCCAGCAGTGAATCCGGGATCAATCAGCCCCAGCATTTT.